The rows below give T cell receptor beta chains drawn from one sample of a study of cytomegalovirus exposure and HLA in healthy donors. The protocol was immunoSEQ multiplex PCR, while the TCRdb copy is restricted to in-frame clones and leaves out a portion. The sample gives around 150,000 clones, under 90% of which show up once; about 2.6% is in the top ten. The sequencing sample was made of PBMCs. Receptor source: a boy under 10 years old in good health and CMV-seronegative. CDR3s include the opening cysteine and the closing phenylalanine or tryptophan. The D gene is left open where the match is weak. Clone size appears in some rows only: once, few, many, or a class for an expanded clone.

>TRBV5-4|.|TRBD1|TRBJ1-2|13
CASGWTGPYGYTF
TGTGCCAGCGGATGGACAGGGCCCTATGGCTACACCTTC
>TRBV6-1|few|TRBD1|TRBJ1-1|14
CASSPGTGGFQAFF
TGTGCCAGCAGTCCCGGGACAGGGGGCTTTCAGGCTTTCTTT
>TRBV5-1|.|.|TRBJ2-5|15
CASSSQSQAQETQYF
TGCGCCAGCAGCTCCCAAAGCCAAGCGCAAGAGACCCAGTACTTC
>TRBV6-5|.|TRBD1|TRBJ2-7|15
CASSRGQVISYEQYF
TGTGCCAGCAGCAGAGGACAGGTAATTTCCTACGAGCAGTACTTC
>TRBV28|.|.|TRBJ1-2|16
CASTFARLGLNYGYTF
TGTGCCAGCACCTTCGCTAGGTTGGGTCTGAATTATGGCTACACCTTC
>TRBV11-2|.|.|TRBJ1-2|12
CASSQTVYGYTF
TGTGCCAGCAGCCAGACAGTTTATGGCTACACCTTC
>TRBV2|.|.|TRBJ2-7|14
CASSEGRGSYEQYF
TGTGCCAGCAGTGAGGGCAGGGGCTCCTACGAGCAGTACTTC
>TRBV19|few|.|TRBJ1-5|14
CASRIGLSPQPQHF
TGTGCCAGTAGGATAGGACTATCACCCCAGCCCCAGCATTTT
>TRBV2|.|TRBD1|TRBJ1-2|15
CASSGTRDRNYGYTF
TGTGCCAGCAGTGGGACCCGGGACAGAAACTATGGCTACACCTTC
>TRBV7-9|.|TRBD1|TRBJ1-1|15
CASTTIVTGDLKAFF
TGTGCCAGCACGACTATAGTGACAGGGGACTTAAAAGCTTTCTTT
>TRBV18|.|.|TRBJ2-7|12
CASSSGTYEQYF
TGTGCCAGCTCCTCGGGGACATACGAGCAGTACTTC
>TRBV29-1|.|TRBD1|TRBJ1-1|13
CSVTDRANSEAFF
TGCAGCGTCACCGACAGGGCTAACTCTGAAGCTTTCTTT
>TRBV5-4|.|TRBD2|TRBJ2-5|14
CASSAGTTQETQYF
TGTGCCAGCAGCGCAGGGACTACACAAGAGACCCAGTACTTC
>TRBV19|.|.|TRBJ2-1|15
CASSIRAEGYNEQFF
TGTGCCAGTAGTATACGGGCGGAGGGCTACAATGAGCAGTTCTTC
>TRBV18|.|TRBD1|TRBJ2-2|15
CASSQTGERTGELFF
TGTGCCAGCTCACAAACAGGGGAGCGCACCGGGGAGCTGTTTTTT
>TRBV7-2|.|.|TRBJ2-2|17
CASSLVSQGRNTGELFF
TGTGCCAGCAGCTTAGTTAGTCAGGGGCGGAACACCGGGGAGCTGTTTTTT
>TRBV5-1|.|.|TRBJ1-6|13
CASTQGGRSPLHF
TGCGCCAGCACCCAGGGAGGGCGGTCACCCCTCCACTTT
>TRBV7-9|.|.|TRBJ2-3|16
CASSLFPRGPTDTQYF
TGTGCCAGCAGCTTATTCCCTCGCGGCCCCACAGATACGCAGTATTTT
>TRBV19|once|.|TRBJ1-5|13
CASSRGGNQPQHF
TGTGCCAGTAGCCGGGGTGGCAATCAGCCCCAGCATTTT
>TRBV5-8|.|.|TRBJ1-2|12
CASSFTGYGYTF
TGTGCCAGCAGCTTTACGGGATATGGCTACACCTTC
>TRBV5-4|.|.|TRBJ1-1|13
CASSEGTHTEAFF
TGTGCCAGCAGCGAGGGGACTCACACTGAAGCTTTCTTT
>TRBV7-2|once|TRBD2|TRBJ2-7|15
CASSLAGRRSYEQYF
TGTGCCAGCAGCTTAGCCGGGAGGCGATCCTACGAGCAGTACTTC
>TRBV18|.|TRBD1|TRBJ2-7|16
CASSPYRDRVFGEQYF
TGTGCCAGCTCACCCTACCGGGACAGGGTGTTTGGCGAGCAGTACTTC
>TRBV13|.|.|TRBJ2-7|13
CASSLGVRGEQYF
TGTGCCAGCAGCTTAGGGGTACGAGGCGAGCAGTACTTC
>TRBV5-4|.|.|TRBJ1-2|14
CASSLAGGGHGYTF
TGTGCCAGCAGCTTGGCGGGGGGGGGCCATGGCTACACCTTC
>TRBV5-4|.|TRBD1|TRBJ1-1|20
CASSLFTFVRGLPSVTEAFF
TGTGCCAGCAGCTTATTCACATTTGTCAGGGGGCTACCTAGCGTCACTGAAGCTTTCTTT
>TRBV5-4|.|.|TRBJ1-2|14
CASSRGSGNYGYTF
TGTGCCAGCAGCCGCGGCTCAGGGAACTATGGCTACACCTTC
>TRBV4-1|.|TRBD2|TRBJ2-3|18
CASSHLGLAGDGTDTQYF
TGCGCCAGCAGCCATCTCGGACTAGCGGGAGATGGCACAGATACGCAGTATTTT
>TRBV28|.|.|TRBJ1-1|17
CASRHTPPERANTEAFF
TGTGCCAGCAGACATACACCTCCCGAGAGGGCGAACACTGAAGCTTTCTTT
>TRBV4-3|few|TRBD1|TRBJ2-7|14
CASSQLTGGYEQYF
TGCGCCAGCAGCCAACTCACAGGGGGCTACGAGCAGTACTTC
>TRBV7-3|.|TRBD2|TRBJ2-7|15
CASSATSGRRYEQYF
TGTGCCAGCAGCGCGACTAGCGGGAGACGGTACGAGCAGTACTTC
>TRBV18|.|TRBD2|TRBJ2-1|13
CASSRERGGEQFF
TGTGCCAGCTCAAGGGAGCGGGGGGGTGAGCAGTTCTTC
>TRBV5-1|.|.|TRBJ1-6|15
CASSLSQGTPSPLHF
TGCGCCAGCAGCTTGTCCCAGGGGACCCCTTCACCCCTCCACTTT
>TRBV5-3|.|TRBD1|TRBJ1-5|16
CARSSTGTGGFKPQHF
TGTGCCAGAAGCTCCACCGGGACAGGGGGCTTTAAGCCCCAGCATTTT
>TRBV6-5|once|.|TRBJ2-1|15
CASSYSRQAYNEQFF
TGTGCCAGCAGTTACTCACGACAGGCCTACAATGAGCAGTTCTTC
>TRBV11-2|.|TRBD1|TRBJ2-7|16
CASSLDRDSRSYEQYF
TGTGCCAGCAGCCTAGATCGGGACAGCCGTTCCTACGAGCAGTACTTC
>TRBV2|.|.|TRBJ1-5|16
CASSGGRGLSNQPQHF
TGTGCCAGCAGTGGGGGCCGGGGGTTGAGCAATCAGCCCCAGCATTTT
>TRBV13|few|TRBD2|TRBJ2-1|15
CASSSGLAGNNEQFF
TGTGCCAGCAGCTCGGGACTAGCGGGTAACAATGAGCAGTTCTTC
>TRBV6-1|few|TRBD1|TRBJ1-2|13
CASSPDRGYGYTF
TGTGCCAGCAGTCCGGACAGGGGGTATGGCTACACCTTC
>TRBV9|.|.|TRBJ2-5|13
CASSVLAEETQYF
TGTGCCAGCAGCGTACTGGCGGAAGAGACCCAGTACTTC
>TRBV28|.|.|TRBJ1-1|13
CASSLRVNTEAFF
TGTGCCAGCAGTTTGAGGGTGAACACTGAAGCTTTCTTT
>TRBV28|.|TRBD2|TRBJ2-7|17
CASSFPLGLAGVYEQYF
TGTGCCAGCAGTTTTCCACTCGGACTAGCGGGAGTCTACGAGCAGTACTTC
>TRBV2|.|.|TRBJ2-5|9
CASSDRLYF
TGTGCCAGCAGTGACAGGTTGTACTTC
>TRBV7-6|.|.|TRBJ2-5|13
CASSLFSKETQYF
TGTGCCAGCAGCTTGTTCAGTAAAGAGACCCAGTACTTC
>TRBV9|few|TRBD2|TRBJ2-5|15
CASSVDSGRGETQYF
TGTGCCAGCAGCGTAGATAGCGGGAGAGGGGAGACCCAGTACTTC
>TRBV19|.|.|TRBJ1-1|14
CASSVRVGNTEAFF
TGTGCCAGTAGTGTCAGGGTAGGGAACACTGAAGCTTTCTTT
>TRBV15|.|.|TRBJ2-7|18
CATSRDKGDRQFSYEQYF
TGTGCCACCAGCAGAGATAAGGGTGACAGACAATTCTCCTACGAGCAGTACTTC
>TRBV7-9|.|.|TRBJ2-7|14
CASRPRQVSGEQYF
TGTGCCAGCAGACCTAGACAGGTCTCGGGAGAGCAGTACTTC
>TRBV4-1|.|.|TRBJ1-5|14
CASSQGQRYQPQHF
TGCGCCAGCAGCCAAGGTCAGCGCTATCAGCCCCAGCATTTT
>TRBV7-9|.|.|TRBJ1-4|12
CASSYAGEKLFF
TGTGCCAGCAGTTACGCGGGGGAAAAACTGTTTTTT
>TRBV27|.|.|TRBJ2-1|17
CASSLFGQETFHNEQFF
TGTGCCAGCAGTTTATTCGGTCAGGAAACCTTCCACAATGAGCAGTTCTTC
>TRBV6-6|few|.|TRBJ1-2|15
CASSRAGVTNYGYTF
TGTGCCAGCAGCCGCGCGGGGGTAACAAACTATGGCTACACCTTC
>TRBV19|.|.|TRBJ2-2|15
CASSIGDKRTGELFF
TGTGCCAGTAGTATCGGGGACAAAAGGACCGGGGAGCTGTTTTTT
>TRBV4-3|.|.|TRBJ1-1|12
CASSPTRGEAFF
TGCGCCAGCAGCCCTACCCGAGGGGAAGCTTTCTTT